One and the same sample provided the 16 T cell receptor beta chains below, sequenced in a study of OX40 agonist ivuxolimab in advanced cancers. Produced via immunoSEQ multiplex PCR; TCRdb's table is partial and in-frame only. The sample contains over 50,000 clones, roughly 90% of which appear only once. The material sequenced was CD4+ or CD8+ T cells sorted from blood, taken in a trial of the OX40 agonist ivuxolimab. The receptors shown here come from an adult with an advanced solid tumor such as melanoma, head and neck, liver or kidney cancer.

The chain carries TRBV4-3 and TRBJ1-5, with 7 bases matching TRBD1. Trimming at V came to 0 bases and at J to 2 bases, leaving 10 bases not matched to a gene. This CDR3 is 18 amino acids long. CDR1 is LGHNA, CDR2 YSLEER, per germline. The CDR3 coding sequence is TGCGCCAGCAGCCAAGATCGGCAGGGGGTTGAAGGCAATCAGCCCCAGCATTTT. This sequence encodes CASSQDRQGVEGNQPQHF.

CDR3 region: CASSLEGLSEQYV. Written as DNA, the CDR3 is TGCGCCAGCAGCTTGGAGGGTTTGAGCGAGCAGTACGTC. This sequence joins TRBV5-1 and TRBJ2-7; D unresolved. This CDR3 has 13 amino acids. Germline values: CDR1 SGHRS, CDR2 YFSETQ. Deletions cut 0 bases from V and 6 bases from J, with 10 bases between.

The rearrangement links TRBV7-2 to TRBJ1-1; no clear D gene. Trimming stripped 1 base from V and 5 bases from J, with 8 bases between. Germline CDR1 SGHTA, CDR2 FQGNSA. The CDR3 is 13 residues long. Here the CDR3 DNA reads TGTGCCAGCAGCTTAGTAGCCCGGACTGAAGCTTTCTTT. This gives the protein CASSLVARTEAFF.

This chain uses TRBV28 with TRBJ2-7; 11 nucleotides match TRBD1. This CDR3 spans 15 amino acids. V trimming: 6 bases; J trimming: 4 bases; junction bases outside the gene matches: 8. The germline CDR1 and CDR2 sequences are MDHEN and SYDVKM. The CDR3 DNA sequence: TGTGCCAGCAGGCCTCCTGGACAGGGGGCGTACGAGCAGTACTTC. Translating it yields CASRPPGQGAYEQYF.

This clone has just a few counts. The rearrangement uses TRBV4-3 and TRBJ2-1, with TRBD2 matching 8 bases. This CDR3 comprises 16 residues. J lost 4 bases, V lost 1 base, and 6 bases had no gene match. CDR1 is LGHNA, CDR2 YSLEER, per germline. The CDR3: CASSQATSGAYNEQFF. The CDR3 DNA follows: TGCGCCAGCAGCCAAGCCACTAGCGGAGCTTACAATGAGCAGTTCTTC.

J is TRBJ2-7 and V is TRBV5-1; no clear D. Germline V gene data show CDR1 as SGHRS and CDR2 as YFSETQ. V was clipped by 1 base and J by 1 base, with 9 bases between them. This CDR3 comprises 14 residues. CDR3 nucleotides: TGCGCCAGCAGCTTGAGAGCTGGTTCCTACGAGCAGTACTTC. It translates to CASSLRAGSYEQYF. The full variable domain, rest sourced from reference TRBV5-1 and TRBJ2-7, is KAGVTQTPRYLIKTRGQQVTLSCSPISGHRSVSWYQQTPGQGLQFLFEYFSETQRNKGNFPGRFSGRQFSNSRSEMNVSTLELGDSALYLCASSLRAGSYEQYFGPGTRLTVT.

The V and J genes are TRBV13 and TRBJ1-1; D might be TRBD1 (5 bases). Germline-derived CDR1 and CDR2 are PRHDT and FYEKMQ (reference sequence). This CDR3 spans 14 amino acids. The V end lost 1 base, the J end lost 5 bases, and 11 bases lay between the germline ends. CDR3: CASSLVGGRTEAFF. CDR3 coding DNA: TGTGCCAGCAGCTTAGTTGGGGGGAGGACTGAAGCTTTCTTT. The whole variable domain, filled in from reference TRBV13 and TRBJ1-1, reads AAGVIQSPRHLIKEKRETATLKCYPIPRHDTVYWYQQGPGQDPQFLISFYEKMQSDKGSIPDRFSAQQFSDYHSELNMSSLELGDSALYFCASSLVGGRTEAFFGQGTRLTVV.

The chain recombines TRBV6-1 with TRBJ2-3; TRBD2 matches at 7 bases. Trimming took 6 bases from V and 0 from J; bases not matched to a gene: 6. Germline loops: CDR1 MNHNS, CDR2 SASEGT. The CDR3 is made up of 15 amino acids. This CDR3 is CASRGAGSSTDTQYF. The CDR3 DNA reads TGTGCCAGCAGGGGAGCGGGGAGTAGCACAGATACGCAGTATTTT.

The V call is TRBV6-1, the J call TRBJ1-1, with 8 bases aligning to TRBD1. Germline loops: CDR1 MNHNS, CDR2 SASEGT. J lost 3 bases, V lost 6 bases, and 6 bases had no gene match. This CDR3 contains 14 residues. The CDR3 here is CASRTGVVDTEAFF. CDR3 DNA: TGTGCCAGCAGGACAGGGGTAGTGGACACTGAAGCTTTCTTT.

This sequence joins TRBV13 and TRBJ2-3, with TRBD2 matching 10 bases. V shed 2 bases, J shed 6 bases, and the junction held 11 bases outside the gene matches. Germline assignment: CDR1 PRHDT and CDR2 FYEKMQ (reference sequence). CDR3 length equals 17 residues. CDR3 coding DNA: TGTGCCAGCAGCTTATTTGTCAGGACTAGCGGTTCTGATACGCAGTATTTT. Its translation is CASSLFVRTSGSDTQYF. Full variable domain (missing parts from reference TRBV13 and TRBJ2-3): AAGVIQSPRHLIKEKRETATLKCYPIPRHDTVYWYQQGPGQDPQFLISFYEKMQSDKGSIPDRFSAQQFSDYHSELNMSSLELGDSALYFCASSLFVRTSGSDTQYFGPGTRLTVL.

The chain combines TRBV4-1 with TRBJ1-1, with 8 bases identical to TRBD1. Germline V CDR1 and CDR2: MGHRA, YSYEKL. V shed 4 bases, J shed 0 bases, and the junction held 1 base outside the gene matches. This CDR3 has 14 residues. The CDR3 here is CASSRQGMNTEAFF. In DNA, the CDR3 is TGCGCCAGCAGCCGACAGGGGATGAACACTGAAGCTTTCTTT.

This clone appeared once. The V call is TRBV10-3, the J call TRBJ1-2; D may be TRBD1 (6 bases). The CDR3 loop spans 14 amino acids. The germline V and J ends were trimmed by 0 bases and 6 bases, with 11 bases remaining between them. Germline values: CDR1 ENHRY, CDR2 SYGVKD. The CDR3 DNA sequence: TGTGCCATCAGTGAGTCGAGGGGGTTAAATGGCTACACCTTC. The encoded protein is CAISESRGLNGYTF.

This chain uses TRBV6-1 with TRBJ1-5, with D possibly matching TRBD1 (5 bases). Germline CDR1 is MNHNS and CDR2 is SASEGT. V gave up 2 bases and J gave up 1 base, with 12 bases separating them. The CDR3 length is 16 residues. In DNA form, the CDR3 reads TGTGCCAGCAGTGAATTTAGGGGCTGGAGCAATCAGCCCCAGCATTTT. It encodes CASSEFRGWSNQPQHF.

A single count supports this clone. The rearrangement links TRBV28 to TRBJ2-5, with 11 bases fitting TRBD2. Losses at the gene ends were 5 bases for V and 5 bases for J; bases not matched to a gene: 10. This CDR3 is built from 16 residues. From germline, CDR1 is MDHEN and CDR2 SYDVKM. CDR3 bases: TGTGCCAGCAGTCCTCTACTAGCGGGAGTAAGGGAGACCCAGTACTTC. Encoded protein: CASSPLLAGVRETQYF.

The rearrangement uses TRBV4-1 and TRBJ2-3, with D unresolved. Germline CDR1 and CDR2: MGHRA and YSYEKL. Trimming took off 1 base at V and 1 base at J, with 3 bases between the two ends. CDR3 length: 13 amino acids. CDR3 in amino acids: CASSQVGTDTQYF. The CDR3 coding sequence is TGCGCCAGCAGCCAAGTCGGCACAGATACGCAGTATTTT.

This chain connects TRBV5-6 to TRBJ1-2; possibly TRBD1 for D (5 bases). V shed 4 bases and J shed 1 base, with 8 bases lying between them. Per the germline V gene, CDR1 is SGHDT and CDR2 is YYEEEE. This CDR3 is built from 13 residues. The CDR3 region is CASSVGGNYGYTF. In nucleotides, the CDR3 is TGTGCCAGCAGCGTGGGGGGTAACTATGGCTACACCTTC.